These T cell receptor beta chains were read from a single sample in a study of T cell repertoires in cytomegalovirus infection. MiXCR was run by TCRdb on the reads, yielding one entry per CDR3 protein. Of approximately 500,000 distinct CDR3 sequences listed, approximately 15% are singletons. The specimen sequenced was CD8+ T cells from PBMCs. The receptors come from a human donor in good health (CMV status not recorded). Some clones in this sample may be carry-over from other donors' samples. CDR3s include the opening cysteine and the closing phenylalanine or tryptophan. D genes are given only for firm matches. Only part of the rows carry a size: once, few, many, or a class if the clone is expanded.

. TRBJ2-1 TRBV5-1 few TGCGCCAGCAGCTTGATCGAACTAGTCGTCAGCCACAATGAGCAGTTCTTC CASSLIELVVSHNEQFF
. TRBJ1-2 TRBV7-8 many TGTGCCAGCAGCTCGCAAATGGACAGAGGGGTGGATTTCTATGGCTACACCTTC CASSSQMDRGVDFYGYTF
TRBD1 TRBJ1-1 TRBV27 few TGTGCCAGCAGCTCTCAAGGGGACAGGGCTTTCTTT CASSSQGDRAFF
. TRBJ1-2 TRBV4-1 few TGCGCCAGCAGCCAATACCAGGGGAGAAAAAACTATGGCTACACCTTC CASSQYQGRKNYGYTF
. TRBJ2-7 TRBV7-9 many TGTGCCAGCAGCTTTGTACGGGACGAGCAGTACTTC CASSFVRDEQYF
. TRBJ1-4 TRBV7-6 . TGTGCCAGAAGCTTTCAGGGTGGGGATGAAATACTGTTTTTT CARSFQGGDEILFF
TRBD1 TRBJ1-2 TRBV4-1 . TGCGCCAGCAGCCAACGGACAGGGGGCTTACCTAACTATGGCTACACCTTC CASSQRTGGLPNYGYTF
TRBD2 TRBJ2-1 TRBV5-1 few TGCGCCAGCAGCTTGATCCTAGCGGGGGGGAACAATGAGCAGTTCTTC CASSLILAGGNNEQFF
. TRBJ1-2 TRBV29-1 . TGCAGCGTCCCAGAATCTGGGGCACCCGGTGGCTACACCTTC CSVPESGAPGGYTF
. TRBJ1-1 TRBV7-9 . TGTGCCAGCAGCTTAGAAGGGTTAGGTAGGGGCACTGAAGCTTTCTTT CASSLEGLGRGTEAFF
. TRBJ1-6 TRBV11-2 many TGTGCCAGCAGCTTAGGTCAGGGTGAGTGGGCCCTCCACTTT CASSLGQGEWALHF
TRBD2 TRBJ2-1 TRBV2 few TGTGCCAGCAGTGAATTAGCGGGTGTCCACAATGAGCAGTTCTTC CASSELAGVHNEQFF
. TRBJ2-7 TRBV28 . TGTGCCAGCAAACCTCCTCTCTCCTACGAGCAGTACTTC CASKPPLSYEQYF
. TRBJ2-7 TRBV4-2 few TGTGCCAGCAGCCAAGATAAGGTCTACGAGCAGTACTTC CASSQDKVYEQYF
. TRBJ1-2 TRBV10-3 few TGTGCCATCAGTGACAGGGGATCGGGGGGCTACACCTTC CAISDRGSGGYTF
. TRBJ2-7 TRBV27 once TGTGCCAGCAGTTTATACGGGGTCGGCGAGCAGTACTTC CASSLYGVGEQYF